This T cell receptor beta chain stems from a study of identical twins. Study-wide findings and caveats: Twins' excess sharing was less marked for out-of-frame beta sequences. Twin-shared out-of-frame alpha sequences were enriched for low generation probability. Partly confounded zero-insertion analyses could result from invariant MAIT and iNKT cells. Fewer insertions marked abundant cord blood beta clonotypes; young adult naive trended weakly, memory not at all.

Germline loops: CDR1 MDHEN, CDR2 SYDVKM. The CDR3 length is 15 residues. TCRdb itself ran the 5' RACE reads through MiXCR, one entry per CDR3 protein. The table has 1.5 million to 2 million distinct CDR3 sequences, under 35% seen once. For this clonotype: Its matching antigen is unknown. As the CDR3 is not closed by the conserved phenylalanine or tryptophan, this likely results from a read error.

Sequencing used cord blood. The TCR comes from a newborn girl in good health. This rearrangement joins TRBV28 to TRBJ2-7, with 8 bases lining up with TRBD1. The end of the DNA aligns better with TRBJ2-5, so the J call may be wrong. In DNA, the CDR3 is TGTGCCAGCAGTTCGCCGGGACAGGCCCGGGGGACCCAGTACCTC. Protein product: CASSSPGQARGTQYL.